This T cell receptor beta chain was captured by sequencing in a study of shared clonotypes between healthy human individuals. Study at large: CD4 naive and CD4 memory each took three plates per donor, while CD8 naive took two and CD8 memory one. Study-level findings and limits: As a rule, naive subsets had a larger estimated richness than memory subsets. It was anticipated that sequencing depth would influence how many clonotypes donors shared.

Points on this clone: Its antigen is undetermined.

The CDR3 spans 16 residues. The germline V gene has CDR1 SGHTS and CDR2 YDEGEE. V lost 2 bases and J lost 0, with 9 bases in between. The authors' processing: ImmunoSEQ output lacked quality scores and full-length reads, limiting matched filtering. Repertoires were generated with immunoSEQ multiplex PCR, while TCRdb's copy carries only in-frame clones and drops some. The V and J calls and clone size come from that table; D and trimming were worked out from the DNA. The data contain approximately 120,000 clones, about 71% of them singletons. V gene TRBV5-8 combines with J gene TRBJ2-6; D may be TRBD1 (6 bases). The clonotype originates from a young woman in good health. Material for sequencing was memory CD8+ T cells sorted from blood. The subset denotes: CD45RO+ cells pooled with CCR7-negative TemRA cells. The CDR3 sequence: CASSLGTYSGANVLTF. CDR3 nucleotides: TGTGCCAGCAGCTTAGGGACATACTCTGGGGCCAACGTCCTGACTTTC.